These 14 T cell receptor beta chains share one sample of origin, sequenced in a study of blood T cell repertoires in COVID-19. Clones were sequenced by immunoSEQ multiplex PCR, and TCRdb holds only the in-frame ones, with some missing. The sample includes about 53,000 clones, around four fifths of them seen just once. The sample consisted of peripheral blood. The receptors stem from a human donor in a cohort sampled during active COVID-19.

The V gene is TRBV19, the J gene TRBJ2-1; the D is unclear. The CDR3 is made up of 11 amino acids. V lost 5 bases and J 7 bases, leaving 6 bases between the germline ends. CDR1 is LNHDA and CDR2 is SQIVND in the germline V gene (reference sequence). The CDR3, as DNA: TGTGCCAGTAGTCAGTGGAATGAGCAGTTCTTC. Protein: CASSQWNEQFF.

The gene calls are TRBV7-2 and TRBJ2-1; D may be TRBD1 (6 bases). CDR1 and CDR2 (germline): SGHTA, FQGNSA. This CDR3 contains 13 residues. Trimming left V 5 bases short and J 7 bases short, with 12 bases between. The CDR3 sequence is CASSHERGNEQFF. CDR3 in DNA: TGTGCCAGCAGCCATGAAAGGGGGAATGAGCAGTTCTTC.

This chain uses TRBV3-1 (or the pseudogene TRBV3-2) with TRBJ2-3; TRBD2 matches 9 bases. V gave up 6 bases and J gave up 1 base; unmatched junction bases: 8. CDR3 length: 16 amino acids. Germline assignment: CDR1 LGHDT and CDR2 YNNKEL (reference sequence). The CDR3 nucleotides are TGTGCCAGCAGTCGTTCCGGGACTAGCCGCACAGATACGCAGTATTTT. This sequence encodes CASSRSGTSRTDTQYF.

This clone occurred a few times. V usage is TRBV5-1 and J usage is TRBJ2-5; TRBD2 matches 8 bases. CDR3 length: 15 amino acids. The germline V gene has CDR1 SGHRS and CDR2 YFSETQ. V gave up 0 bases and J gave up 4 bases; unmatched junction bases: 5. As DNA, the CDR3 is TGCGCCAGCAGCTTGGACCTCGGGGGGGTAGAGACCCAGTACTTC. The encoded protein is CASSLDLGGVETQYF.

The chain has TRBV12-5 and TRBJ1-1, with 9 bases that match TRBD1. Germline V gives CDR1 LGHNT, CDR2 FRNRAP. The CDR3 loop spans 15 amino acids. Trimming took 5 bases from V and 5 from J; bases not matched to a gene: 9. The DNA for the CDR3 is TGTGCTAGTGGTAGGACAGGGGTGAGGGGTACTGAAGCTTTCTTT. Its translation is CASGRTGVRGTEAFF.

V and J are TRBV5-4 and TRBJ1-4, with 9 positions matching TRBD1. V dropped 0 bases and J dropped 8; count of bases not matched to a gene: 5. Germline CDR1 and CDR2: SGHNT and YYREEE (reference sequence). CDR3 length: 15 residues. In DNA form, the CDR3 reads TGTGCCAGCAGCTTGGAGGGACAGGGTTCGGAAAAACTGTTTTTT. This translates into CASSLEGQGSEKLFF.

The chain carries TRBV27 and TRBJ2-3; D may be TRBD2 (5 bases). CDR1 is MNHEY and CDR2 is SMNVEV in the germline V gene (reference sequence). The V end lost 8 bases, the J end lost 3 bases, and 21 bases lay between the germline ends. The CDR3 is 16 amino acids. The CDR3 region is CASSARLPQRTDTQYF. CDR3 in DNA: TGTGCCAGCTCCGCCCGACTACCCCAACGGACAGATACGCAGTATTTT.

V and J are TRBV15 and TRBJ2-4; 8 bases are a match to TRBD1. V lost 0 bases, J lost 2 bases, and 3 bases stayed unmatched. The CDR3 contains 16 residues. Germline CDR1 is LNHNV and CDR2 is YYDKDF (reference sequence). CDR3 sequence (DNA): TGTGCCACCAGCAGAGACCGACAGGGGACCAAAAACATTCAGTACTTC. Translating gives CATSRDRQGTKNIQYF. The variable domain in full, with the rest retrieved from reference TRBV15 and TRBJ2-4, is DAMVIQNPRYQVTQFGKPVTLSCSQTLNHNVMYWYQQKSSQAPKLLFHYYDKDFNNEADTPDNFQSRRPNTSFCFLDIRSPGLGDTAMYLCATSRDRQGTKNIQYFGAGTRLSVL.

The J gene is TRBJ2-1, the V gene TRBV29-1; 7 bases fit TRBD1. This CDR3 has 10 residues. CDR1 SQVTM and CDR2 ANQGSEA come from the germline V gene. J was trimmed by 15 bases and V by 3 bases; bases with no gene match: 5. This chain's CDR3 is CSVDYRDRFF. The CDR3 DNA sequence: TGCAGCGTTGACTACCGGGACAGGTTCTTC.

The rearrangement links TRBV13 to TRBJ1-2; the D gene is possibly TRBD1 (5 bases). The CDR3 length is 15 residues. Germline V CDR1 and CDR2: PRHDT, FYEKMQ (reference sequence). The V gene lost 5 bases and the J gene lost 3 bases, with 16 bases spanning the gap. The CDR3 nucleotides are TGTGCCAGCAGCCGGGGGAATCGGGGGGACTATGGCTACACCTTC. Translating gives CASSRGNRGDYGYTF.

The chain recombines TRBV2 with TRBJ2-5; D is perhaps TRBD1 (6 bases). The germline V and J ends were trimmed by 9 bases and 1 base, with 12 bases remaining between them. This CDR3 has 13 residues. Germline V gene sequence: CDR1 SNHLY, CDR2 FYNNEI. CDR3 DNA: TGTGCCAGTGAGGACAGAATCCAAGAGACCCAGTACTTC. Protein: CASEDRIQETQYF.

The chain employs TRBV12-3 or TRBV12-4 and TRBJ2-4; D gene unclear. With 5 bases removed from V and 6 bases from J, the gap between germline ends came to 8 bases. This CDR3 has 12 amino acids. Here the CDR3 reads CASSHTGNIQYF. The CDR3 DNA is TGTGCCAGCAGTCATACGGGAAACATTCAGTACTTC.

The chain joins TRBV29-1 to TRBJ1-2, with a tentative D call TRBD1 (5 bases). V lost 0 bases, J lost 6 bases, and 14 bases lay in between. Germline CDR1 and CDR2: SQVTM and ANQGSEA. The CDR3 has 14 residues. Here the CDR3 reads CSVEDSRGFDGYTF. The CDR3 DNA sequence: TGCAGCGTTGAAGATTCACGGGGGTTCGATGGCTACACCTTC.

The chain recombines TRBV3-1 (or the pseudogene TRBV3-2) with TRBJ1-5; D call uncertain. Trimming took 1 base from V and 5 from J, leaving 9 bases between them. The germline V gene has CDR1 LGHDT and CDR2 YNNKEL (reference sequence). The CDR3 length is 14 residues. The CDR3 DNA is TGTGCCAGCAGCCAAGGTGGCAACGATCAGCCCCAGCATTTT. Encoded protein: CASSQGGNDQPQHF.